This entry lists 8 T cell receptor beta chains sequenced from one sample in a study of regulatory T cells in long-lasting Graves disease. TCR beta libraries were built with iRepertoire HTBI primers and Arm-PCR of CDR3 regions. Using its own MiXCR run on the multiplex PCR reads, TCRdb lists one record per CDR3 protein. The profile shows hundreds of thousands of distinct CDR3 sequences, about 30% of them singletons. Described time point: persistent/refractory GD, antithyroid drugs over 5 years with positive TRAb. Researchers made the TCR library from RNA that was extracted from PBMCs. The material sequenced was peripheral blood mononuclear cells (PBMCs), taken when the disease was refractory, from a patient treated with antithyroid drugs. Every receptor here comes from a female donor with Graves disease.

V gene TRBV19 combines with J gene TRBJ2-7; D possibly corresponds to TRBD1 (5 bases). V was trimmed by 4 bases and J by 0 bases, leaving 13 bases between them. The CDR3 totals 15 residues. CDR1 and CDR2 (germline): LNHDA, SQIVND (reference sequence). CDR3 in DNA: TGTGCCAGTAGTAGAGCCAGGGTCTACTCCTACGAGCAGTACTTC. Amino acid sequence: CASSRARVYSYEQYF.

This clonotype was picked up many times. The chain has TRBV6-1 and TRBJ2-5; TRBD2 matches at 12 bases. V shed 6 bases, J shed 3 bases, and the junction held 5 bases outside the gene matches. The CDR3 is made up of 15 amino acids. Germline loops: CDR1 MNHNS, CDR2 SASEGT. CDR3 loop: CASSRRLAGEETQYF. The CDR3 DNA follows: TGTGCCAGCAGCCGAAGACTAGCGGGAGAAGAGACCCAGTACTTC.

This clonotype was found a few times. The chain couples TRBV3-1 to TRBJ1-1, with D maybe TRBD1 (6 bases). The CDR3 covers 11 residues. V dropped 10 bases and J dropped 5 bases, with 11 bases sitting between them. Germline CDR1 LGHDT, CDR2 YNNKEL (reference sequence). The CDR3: CATEGGTEAFF. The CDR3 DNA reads TGTGCCACGGAGGGGGGGACTGAAGCTTTCTTT.

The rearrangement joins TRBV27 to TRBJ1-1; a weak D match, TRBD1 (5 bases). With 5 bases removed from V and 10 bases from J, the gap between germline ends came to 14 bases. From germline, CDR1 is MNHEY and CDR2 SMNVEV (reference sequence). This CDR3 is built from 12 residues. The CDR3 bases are TGTGCCAGCAGTCTTCGGGAAGGGGTAGCTTTCTTT. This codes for CASSLREGVAFF.

As DNA, the CDR3 is TGTGCCACCAGTGACCCGGGGTCGGACCAGCCCCAGCATTTT. It is translated as CATSDPGSDQPQHF. The chain combines TRBV24-1 with TRBJ1-5; unclear D gene. The V and J ends lost 4 bases and 7 bases respectively, with 13 bases between them. The CDR3 is made up of 14 amino acids. The germline V gene has CDR1 KGHDR and CDR2 SFDVKD.

DNA for the CDR3: TGCGCCAGTCTAGCGGGAATTTACAATGAGCAGTTCTTC. As protein: CASLAGIYNEQFF. The V call is TRBV10-1, the J call TRBJ2-1, with 9 positions matching TRBD2. The CDR3 runs 13 residues. Germline loops: CDR1 WNHNN, CDR2 SYGVQD (reference sequence). V shed 9 bases and J 4 bases; nucleotides not matched to a gene: 4.

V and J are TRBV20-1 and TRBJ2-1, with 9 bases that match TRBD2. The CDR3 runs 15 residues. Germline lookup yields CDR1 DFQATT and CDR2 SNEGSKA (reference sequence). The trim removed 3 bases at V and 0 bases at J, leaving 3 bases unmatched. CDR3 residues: CSASGTSRSYNEQFF. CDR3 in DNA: TGCAGTGCTAGCGGGACTAGCCGCTCCTACAATGAGCAGTTCTTC.

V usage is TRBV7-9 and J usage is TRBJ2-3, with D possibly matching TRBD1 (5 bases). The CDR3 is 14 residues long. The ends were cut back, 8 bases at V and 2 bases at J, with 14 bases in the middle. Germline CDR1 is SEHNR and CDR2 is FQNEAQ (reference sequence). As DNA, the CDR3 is TGTGCCAGCGGATCCATGGGGCCCACAGATACGCAGTATTTT. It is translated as CASGSMGPTDTQYF.